The rows below give T cell receptor beta chains drawn from one sample of a study of T cells in localized non-small cell lung cancer. Clones were read by immunoSEQ multiplex PCR, and TCRdb kept only the in-frame ones, dropping some. The sample carries about 78,000 clones, almost 85% recorded once. The source was peripheral blood, collected before any cancer treatment. These receptors came from a man aged 35-69 years with stage I lung adenocarcinoma. Each CDR3 is given with its conserved first and last residue.

J gene	V gene	CDR3 protein
TRBJ2-3	TRBV30	CAGHASGTDTQYF
TRBJ2-5	TRBV5-6	CASSFIWGSQETQYF
TRBJ1-2	TRBV15	CATSRDQAVYGYTF
TRBJ1-1	TRBV30	CAWSPSQGAGKWYTEAFF
TRBJ2-1	TRBV9	CASSVATSSGGRSEQFF
TRBJ1-1	TRBV28	CASSVTTNTEAFF
TRBJ1-2	TRBV25-1	CASSEYTRSYGYTF
TRBJ1-5	TRBV19	CASSLDSNQPQHF
TRBJ2-2	TRBV27	CASTPTRQSGELFF
TRBJ1-5	TRBV6-5	CASSYSDGRNQPQHF
TRBJ1-4	TRBV5-8	CASSQKGPATNEKLFF
TRBJ2-5	TRBV5-1	CASSSDTGLETQYF
TRBJ2-7	TRBV7-9	CASSLTGLSYEQYF
TRBJ1-4	TRBV5-1	CASSLAISGTTNEKLFF
TRBJ1-1	TRBV6-5	CASGIRAGEAFF
TRBJ2-7	TRBV6-6	CASSSTSVTYEQYF
TRBJ1-3	TRBV6-1	CASSVGVGNTIYF
TRBJ1-5	TRBV9	CASSGPDGNQPQHF
TRBJ2-4	TRBV4-2	CASSQGSEQGAGDIQYF
TRBJ2-3	TRBV6-6	CASSYRSTDTQYF
TRBJ2-7	TRBV30	CAGRGSGSYEQYF
TRBJ1-5	TRBV4-2	CASSHLLRTGNSNQPQHF
TRBJ1-2	TRBV6-1	CASSVRFRQLTNREYGYTF
TRBJ2-1	TRBV6-1	CASSESPRRVYNEQFF
TRBJ2-7	TRBV12-5	CASGLGSFGQGKGSGYEQYF